This TCR beta chain was found in a study of blood T cell repertoires in COVID-19. Study context: The origin of the acute and convalescent COVID-19 samples was the United States, Italy and Spain. Sources were T cells, B-cell-depleted T cells, or PBMCs; the material itself was cDNA or gDNA.

All recovered Cohort 3 donors got two negative PCRs, got clearance, or saw symptom resolution. This clone was detected only a few times. Authors' methods: Amplification of reference gene primers was used by the study to estimate nucleated cell counts. Here immunoSEQ multiplex PCR was the method, and the copy in TCRdb shows in-frame clones only, minus some. V, J and clone size are taken as reported in that table, and D and trimming were inferred from the DNA itself. In the table there are hundreds of thousands of clones, approximately 90% of which are singletons. The CDR3 is 15 amino acids. Germline CDR1 is SEHNR and CDR2 is FQNEAQ (reference sequence). V lost 5 bases and J 1 base, leaving 15 bases between the germline ends.

Sequencing was done on a sample of PBMCs or T cells enriched from blood (not recorded which). The V and J genes are TRBV7-9 and TRBJ2-7, with a weak D call TRBD2 (6 bases). This TCR derives from a man aged 30 to 45 who had recovered from COVID-19. The chain's CDR3 is CASSPPGTFSYEQYF. The CDR3 nucleotides are TGTGCCAGCAGCCCACCCGGGACTTTTTCCTACGAGCAGTACTTC.